One and the same sample provided the 10 T cell receptor beta chains below, sequenced in a study of shared clonotypes between healthy human individuals. The data were produced by immunoSEQ multiplex PCR, yet TCRdb's version contains in-frame clones alone and is incomplete. The sample lists 2 million to 2.5 million clones, approximately 95% occurring once. The specimen sequenced was naive CD4+ T cells sorted from blood. Sample subset: CD45RA+ positively selected. These TCRs come from a man younger than 30 in good health.

This clone showed up just once. Other nucleotide sequences in the sample specify the same CDR3. The chain uses TRBV5-1 and TRBJ2-7; D is tentatively TRBD1 or TRBD2 (6 bases each). The CDR3 has 13 amino acids. Germline-derived CDR1 and CDR2 are SGHRS and YFSETQ. Between the trimmed V and J ends, which lost 2 bases and 2 bases, there was a span of 8 bases. The CDR3 DNA reads TGCGCCAGCAGCTTCGGGGGCCCCTACGAGCAGTACTTC. As protein: CASSFGGPYEQYF.

This clone was recorded only once. The chain recombines TRBV6-5 with TRBJ2-1; D could derive from TRBD1 or TRBD2 (5 bases each). CDR1 is MNHEY and CDR2 is SVGAGI in the germline V gene. The CDR3 spans 12 residues. The ends were cut back, 7 bases at V and 6 bases at J, with 10 bases in the middle. The CDR3 DNA reads TGTGCCAGCAACGCCGGGGCCAATGAGCAGTTCTTC. Encoded protein: CASNAGANEQFF.

J is TRBJ2-7 and V is TRBV29-1, with 7 bases identical to TRBD1. Losses at the gene ends were 5 bases for V and 3 bases for J; bases not matched to a gene: 4. Germline values: CDR1 SQVTM, CDR2 ANQGSEA. The CDR3 is made up of 12 amino acids. The CDR3: CSVRPGGYEQYF. The CDR3 coding sequence is TGCAGCGTTCGTCCAGGGGGCTACGAGCAGTACTTC.

The chain is built from TRBV4-1 and TRBJ2-7; maybe TRBD1 (5 bases). Germline V gene lookup returns CDR1 MGHRA and CDR2 YSYEKL. CDR3 length: 15 residues. The germline V and J ends were trimmed by 4 bases and 1 base, with 14 bases remaining between them. The CDR3 region is CASSPEQGWSYEQYF. In DNA, the CDR3 is TGCGCCAGCAGCCCGGAGCAGGGTTGGTCCTACGAGCAGTACTTC.

The CDR3 loop reads CASSYRLSPDTQYF. The CDR3 DNA sequence: TGTGCCAGCTCATACAGGCTAAGCCCAGATACGCAGTATTTT. The gene calls are TRBV18 and TRBJ2-3; D is possibly TRBD1 (5 bases). The CDR3 runs 14 residues. Trimming took 5 bases from V and 4 from J, leaving 13 bases between them. Germline CDR1 and CDR2: KGHSH and LQKENI.

About this clone: The same CDR3 can be traced to other DNA sequences in this sample. The chain uses TRBV30 and TRBJ2-7, with D perhaps TRBD1 (6 bases). Looked up from germline, CDR1 is GTSNPN and CDR2 is SVGIG (reference sequence). Trimming took off 3 bases at V and 2 bases at J, with 8 bases between the two ends. The CDR3 spans 12 residues. The CDR3 DNA follows: TGTGCCTGGAGCGCAGGGGCCTACGAGCAGTACTTC. This translates into CAWSAGAYEQYF.

The rearrangement uses TRBV2 and TRBJ1-5, with 8 bases that match TRBD1. CDR1 SNHLY and CDR2 FYNNEI come from the germline V gene. The ends lost 7 bases at V and 10 bases at J; junction bases unmatched: 9. This CDR3 is built from 13 residues. The CDR3 DNA reads as TGTGCCAGCACTGGACAGGGAGGAAGCCCCCAGCATTTT. It codes for CASTGQGGSPQHF.

This chain links TRBV5-1 with TRBJ2-7; D is perhaps TRBD1 (6 bases). CDR3 length: 15 residues. V lost 0 bases, J lost 2 bases, and 12 bases lay in between. CDR1 is SGHRS, CDR2 YFSETQ, per germline. CDR3 residues: CASSLAGDTTYEQYF. The DNA for the CDR3 is TGCGCCAGCAGCTTGGCCGGGGACACCACCTACGAGCAGTACTTC.

Comments on this clone: Just one base apart from a much larger clone, this may be a read error. This chain links TRBV27 with TRBJ2-7; D possibly corresponds to TRBD2 (6 bases). The CDR3 spans 16 residues. V lost 5 bases, J lost 2 bases, and 19 bases lay in between. Germline assignment: CDR1 MNHEY and CDR2 SMNVEV (reference sequence). Here the CDR3 reads CASSPAISGRTYEQYF. The CDR3 DNA sequence: TGTGCCAGCAGTCCGGCCATTAGCGGACGCACCTACGAGCAGTACTTC.

V usage is TRBV7-2 and J usage is TRBJ2-6, with a weak D call TRBD1 (6 bases). Germline V CDR1 and CDR2: SGHTA, FQGNSA. CDR3 length: 17 amino acids. The V and J ends lost 1 base and 0 bases respectively, with 10 bases between them. CDR3 DNA sequence: TGTGCCAGCAGCTTAGGTACAGGGAGCTCTGGGGCCAACGTCCTGACTTTC. This encodes CASSLGTGSSGANVLTF.